The rows below give T cell receptor beta chains drawn from one sample of a study of technical replicates of blood from a handful of donors. Sequencing was performed with immunoSEQ multiplex PCR; in TCRdb, only in-frame clones are kept and a portion is missing. The table has around 73,000 clones, roughly 90% seen once; the top ten hold 4% to 5%. Sequenced: PBMCs. The receptor set was obtained from a human donor in good health. Some clones in this sample may be carry-over from other donors' samples. The CDR3 runs from the conserved cysteine through the conserved F or W. A D gene is named only where the DNA matches it firmly. Expanded clones are given a class, and other clones once, few, many or no size at all.

cdr3_aa: CASSMHEDATFF
cdr3_nt: TGTGCCAGTAGTATGCACGAAGATGCGACTTTCTTT
clone_size: few
v_call: TRBV19
j_call: TRBJ1-1
d_call: .

cdr3_aa: CATRTDNTEAFF
cdr3_nt: TGTGCCACCCGGACAGATAACACTGAAGCTTTCTTT
clone_size: .
v_call: TRBV28
j_call: TRBJ1-1
d_call: .

cdr3_aa: CASSYSLATEAFF
cdr3_nt: TGTGCCAGCAGTTACTCTCTGGCCACTGAAGCTTTCTTT
clone_size: .
v_call: TRBV6-5
j_call: TRBJ1-1
d_call: .

cdr3_aa: CASSLAGIENEQFF
cdr3_nt: TGCGCCAGCAGCTTGGCGGGGATCGAGAATGAGCAGTTCTTC
clone_size: .
v_call: TRBV5-1
j_call: TRBJ2-1
d_call: .

cdr3_aa: CASRDGQGAFQPQHF
cdr3_nt: TGTGCCAGCAGGGACGGACAGGGGGCGTTTCAGCCCCAGCATTTT
clone_size: .
v_call: TRBV2
j_call: TRBJ1-5
d_call: TRBD1

cdr3_aa: CASSDSSGGADTQYF
cdr3_nt: TGTGCCAGCAGTGACTCGAGTGGGGGGGCAGATACGCAGTATTTT
clone_size: .
v_call: TRBV6-5
j_call: TRBJ2-3
d_call: TRBD2

cdr3_aa: CASSLRAGARETQYF
cdr3_nt: TGTGCCAGCAGCTTAAGGGCGGGGGCTCGGGAGACCCAGTACTTC
clone_size: .
v_call: TRBV13
j_call: TRBJ2-5
d_call: .

cdr3_aa: CASRTGGLAFF
cdr3_nt: TGTGCCAGCAGGACAGGGGGCTTAGCTTTCTTT
clone_size: .
v_call: TRBV6-5
j_call: TRBJ1-1
d_call: TRBD1

cdr3_aa: CASSLVQGARGYTF
cdr3_nt: TGTGCCAGCAGCTTAGTTCAGGGGGCGAGGGGCTACACCTTC
clone_size: few
v_call: TRBV7-2
j_call: TRBJ1-2
d_call: TRBD1

cdr3_aa: CASSPFGGTDTDTQYF
cdr3_nt: TGTGCCAGCAGCCCCTTTGGGGGGACCGACACAGATACGCAGTATTTT
clone_size: .
v_call: TRBV7-9
j_call: TRBJ2-3
d_call: .

cdr3_aa: CASSWATDTQYF
cdr3_nt: TGTGCCAGCAGCTGGGCCACAGATACGCAGTATTTT
clone_size: .
v_call: TRBV5-5
j_call: TRBJ2-3
d_call: .

cdr3_aa: CAWSLAAYEQYF
cdr3_nt: TGTGCCTGGAGCCTAGCGGCCTACGAGCAGTACTTC
clone_size: .
v_call: TRBV30
j_call: TRBJ2-7
d_call: TRBD2